This is a list of T cell receptor beta chains from one sample in a study of blood T cell repertoires in COVID-19. The repertoire was sequenced with immunoSEQ multiplex PCR; TCRdb's copy has only in-frame clones and lacks some. The sample consists of nearly 250,000 clones, around 85% of them appearing once. The specimen was PBMCs or T cells enriched from blood (not recorded which). These receptors were taken from a woman aged 50 to 65 with acute COVID-19. Each CDR3 is given with its conserved first and last residue. D genes are given only for firm matches. Size is stated for part of the rows, as once, few or many counts, or as a class when the clone is expanded.

TRBV6-5	-	15	TRBJ2-5	-	CASSNEQGFEETQYF	TGTGCCAGCAGCAATGAACAGGGTTTCGAGGAGACCCAGTACTTC
TRBV7-2	-	17	TRBJ1-2	TRBD1	CASSQTTGQGRDYGYTF	TGTGCCAGCAGCCAGACCACCGGACAGGGGAGGGACTATGGCTACACCTTC
TRBV11-3	many	17	TRBJ2-3	TRBD1	CASSFGTAESSTDTQYF	TGTGCCAGCAGCTTCGGGACAGCTGAATCTAGCACAGATACGCAGTATTTT
TRBV19	-	15	TRBJ1-5	-	CASSEGSGRGEPQHF	TGTGCCAGTAGTGAAGGGTCCGGGAGAGGGGAGCCCCAGCATTTT
TRBV12-3/TRBV12-4	-	13	TRBJ1-2	-	CASSLQGWYGYTF	TGTGCCAGCAGCCTACAGGGTTGGTATGGCTACACCTTC
TRBV10-2	-	14	TRBJ1-1	-	CAAKLGGLNTEAFF	TGCGCCGCTAAGCTGGGAGGCCTGAACACTGAAGCTTTCTTT
TRBV19	few	16	TRBJ2-2	TRBD2	CASSIVGGANTGELFF	TGTGCCAGTAGTATAGTTGGGGGGGCGAACACCGGGGAGCTGTTTTTT
TRBV30	-	14	TRBJ2-3	-	CAWGPGRNTDTQYF	TGTGCCTGGGGGCCGGGTAGAAACACAGATACGCAGTATTTT
TRBV11-3	-	15	TRBJ1-3	-	CASSLSGLVVYTIYF	TGTGCCAGCAGCTTGAGCGGGTTAGTTGTCTACACCATATATTTT
TRBV3-1/TRBV3-2	-	17	TRBJ1-6	-	CASSPSDSSSYNSPLHF	TGTGCCAGCAGCCCCTCCGATTCGAGCTCCTATAATTCACCCCTCCACTTT
TRBV19	-	14	TRBJ1-2	-	CASSRREINYGYTF	TGTGCCAGTAGTCGAAGGGAGATTAACTATGGCTACACCTTC
TRBV19	-	15	TRBJ1-2	TRBD1	CASSTGRDSLYGYTF	TGTGCCAGTAGTACCGGCCGGGACAGCCTCTATGGCTACACCTTC
TRBV11-2	-	14	TRBJ1-1	-	CASSQDIVGTEAFF	TGTGCCAGCAGCCAAGACATTGTCGGCACTGAAGCTTTCTTT
TRBV9	-	13	TRBJ2-7	-	CASSVDSTYEQYF	TGTGCCAGCAGCGTAGATAGTACCTACGAGCAGTACTTC
TRBV21-1	-	13	TRBJ1-2	-	CASTGSGDYGYTF	TGTGCCAGCACCGGTTCAGGGGACTATGGCTACACCTTC
TRBV30	once	15	TRBJ1-6	TRBD1	CAWSETGTGISPLHF	TGTGCCTGGAGTGAGACCGGGACAGGGATCTCACCCCTCCACTTT
TRBV4-1	-	15	TRBJ1-2	-	CASSQDLEANYGYTF	TGCGCCAGCAGCCAAGATCTAGAGGCTAACTATGGCTACACCTTC
TRBV7-6	-	17	TRBJ1-3	-	CASSLAPGVRAGNTIYF	TGTGCCAGCAGCTTAGCGCCGGGGGTGCGGGCTGGAAACACCATATATTTT
TRBV6-5	-	14	TRBJ1-5	-	CASRQGNEVGPQHF	TGTGCCAGCAGACAGGGCAACGAGGTAGGGCCCCAGCATTTT
TRBV20-1	-	14	TRBJ1-4	TRBD1	CSASSGQGNEKLFF	TGCAGTGCTAGTTCGGGACAGGGTAATGAAAAACTGTTTTTT
TRBV30	-	11	TRBJ1-2	-	CAWSPGFGYTF	TGTGCCTGGAGTCCAGGGTTCGGCTACACCTTC
TRBV13	-	13	TRBJ1-1	-	CASSLTYEAEAFF	TGTGCCAGCAGCTTAACCTACGAGGCTGAAGCTTTCTTT
TRBV18	-	17	TRBJ2-7	-	CASSPGTRQAVSYEQYF	TGTGCCAGCTCACCAGGGACCCGACAGGCTGTCTCCTACGAGCAGTACTTC
TRBV10-1	-	13	TRBJ1-2	-	CASSPGQGNGYTF	TGCGCCAGCAGCCCGGGACAAGGGAATGGCTACACCTTC
TRBV6-5	-	16	TRBJ1-4	TRBD1	CASSYSLGTGKEKLFF	TGTGCCAGCAGTTACTCGCTAGGGACAGGGAAAGAAAAACTGTTTTTT
TRBV7-3	-	14	TRBJ2-3	-	CASSLIGTADTQYF	TGTGCCAGCAGCTTAATCGGTACCGCAGATACGCAGTATTTT
TRBV12-3/TRBV12-4	-	12	TRBJ2-7	TRBD1	CASSFEGAEQYF	TGTGCCAGCAGTTTCGAGGGGGCCGAGCAGTACTTC
TRBV3-1/TRBV3-2	-	12	TRBJ2-5	-	CASSSSQETQYF	TGTGCCAGCAGCTCTTCTCAAGAGACCCAGTACTTC
TRBV13	-	15	TRBJ2-1	TRBD2	CASSTRLAGGYEQFF	TGTGCCAGCAGCACCAGACTAGCGGGGGGGTATGAGCAGTTCTTC
TRBV6-2/TRBV6-3	-	12	TRBJ1-5	-	CASSYPSQPQHF	TGTGCCAGCAGTTACCCCTCTCAGCCCCAGCATTTT
TRBV27	-	14	TRBJ2-7	TRBD1	CASSLSGQYYEQYF	TGTGCCAGCAGTTTATCGGGACAGTACTACGAGCAGTACTTC
TRBV29-1	-	14	TRBJ1-1	TRBD1	CSVLDRETVTEAFF	TGCAGCGTGTTAGACAGGGAGACGGTCACTGAAGCTTTCTTT
TRBV7-9	-	14	TRBJ1-2	-	CASSLPTPNYGYTF	TGTGCCAGCAGCTTACCTACCCCCAACTATGGCTACACCTTC
TRBV30	-	14	TRBJ2-1	TRBD2	CARRGGNFQGEQFF	TGTGCCCGACGCGGGGGGAATTTCCAGGGTGAGCAGTTCTTC
TRBV4-1	-	14	TRBJ2-5	TRBD2	CASSLAGIRETQYF	TGCGCCAGCAGCCTAGCGGGGATCCGAGAGACCCAGTACTTC
TRBV21-1	-	14	TRBJ1-2	-	CASSARQGNYGYTF	TGTGCCAGCAGCGCACGACAGGGTAACTATGGCTACACCTTC
TRBV4-3	-	15	TRBJ1-3	TRBD1	CASSPTGEHSNTIYF	TGCGCCAGCAGCCCCACAGGGGAACACTCAAACACCATATATTTT